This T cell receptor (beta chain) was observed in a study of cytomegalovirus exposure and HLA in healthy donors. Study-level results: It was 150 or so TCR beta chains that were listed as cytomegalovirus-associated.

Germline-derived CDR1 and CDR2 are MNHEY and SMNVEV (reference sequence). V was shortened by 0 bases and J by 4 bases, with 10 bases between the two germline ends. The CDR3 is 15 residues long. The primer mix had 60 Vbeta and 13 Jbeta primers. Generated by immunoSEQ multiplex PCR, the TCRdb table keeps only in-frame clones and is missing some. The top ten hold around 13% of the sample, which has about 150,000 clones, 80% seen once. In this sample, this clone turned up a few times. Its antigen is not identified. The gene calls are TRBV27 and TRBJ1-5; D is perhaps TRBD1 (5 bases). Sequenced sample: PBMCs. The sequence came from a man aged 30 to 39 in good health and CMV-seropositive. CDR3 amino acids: CASSLSGAGNQPQHF. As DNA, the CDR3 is TGTGCCAGCAGTTTATCAGGGGCAGGTAATCAGCCCCAGCATTTT.